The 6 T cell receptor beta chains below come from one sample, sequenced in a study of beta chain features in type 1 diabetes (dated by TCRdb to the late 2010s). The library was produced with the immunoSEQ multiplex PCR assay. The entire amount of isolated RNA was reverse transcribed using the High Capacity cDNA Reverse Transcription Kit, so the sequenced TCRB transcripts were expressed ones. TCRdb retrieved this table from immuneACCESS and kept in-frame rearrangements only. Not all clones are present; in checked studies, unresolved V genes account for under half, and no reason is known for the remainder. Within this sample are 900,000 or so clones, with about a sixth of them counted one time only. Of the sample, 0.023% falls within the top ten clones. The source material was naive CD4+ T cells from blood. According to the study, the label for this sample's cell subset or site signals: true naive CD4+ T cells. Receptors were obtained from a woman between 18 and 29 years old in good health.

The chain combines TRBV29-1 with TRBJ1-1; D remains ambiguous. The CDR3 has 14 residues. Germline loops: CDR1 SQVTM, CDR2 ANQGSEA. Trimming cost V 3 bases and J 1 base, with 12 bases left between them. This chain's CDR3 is CSVERVRWNTEAFF. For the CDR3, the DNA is TGCAGCGTTGAGAGAGTCCGTTGGAACACTGAAGCTTTCTTT. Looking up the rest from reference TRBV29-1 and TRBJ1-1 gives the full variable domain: SAVISQKPSRDICQRGTSLTIQCQVDSQVTMMFWYRQQPGQSLTLIATANQGSEATYESGFVIDKFPISRPNLTFSTLTVSNMSPEDSSIYLCSVERVRWNTEAFFGQGTRLTVV.

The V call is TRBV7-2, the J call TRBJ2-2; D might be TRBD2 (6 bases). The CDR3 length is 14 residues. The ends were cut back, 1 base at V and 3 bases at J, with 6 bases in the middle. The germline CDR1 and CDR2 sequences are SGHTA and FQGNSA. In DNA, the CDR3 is TGTGCCAGCAGCTTAGGACTAGACACCGGGGAGCTGTTTTTT. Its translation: CASSLGLDTGELFF.

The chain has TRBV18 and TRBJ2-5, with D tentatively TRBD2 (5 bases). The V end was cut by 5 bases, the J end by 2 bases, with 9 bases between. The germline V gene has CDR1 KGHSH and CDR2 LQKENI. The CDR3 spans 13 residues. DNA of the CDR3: TGTGCCAGCTCAAGAGCGGATCAAGAGACCCAGTACTTC. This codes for CASSRADQETQYF.

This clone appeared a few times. DNA for the CDR3: TGTGCCAGCAGTTACCCTTCTAACACTGAAGCTTTCTTT. Translation gives CASSYPSNTEAFF. The chain carries TRBV6-6 and TRBJ1-1; D is unclear. V was trimmed by 2 bases and J by 2 bases, leaving 6 bases between them. This CDR3 is 13 amino acids long. Looked up from germline, CDR1 is MNHNY and CDR2 is SVGAGI (reference sequence).

CDR3 DNA sequence: TGCAGCGTCAGATGGGGACTATACACAGATACGCAGTATTTT. Translation: CSVRWGLYTDTQYF. This sequence joins TRBV29-1 and TRBJ2-3, with 7 bases matching TRBD2. The CDR3 contains 14 residues. Germline V gives CDR1 SQVTM, CDR2 ANQGSEA. V lost 6 bases to trimming and J lost 2 bases; unmatched junction nucleotides: 8.

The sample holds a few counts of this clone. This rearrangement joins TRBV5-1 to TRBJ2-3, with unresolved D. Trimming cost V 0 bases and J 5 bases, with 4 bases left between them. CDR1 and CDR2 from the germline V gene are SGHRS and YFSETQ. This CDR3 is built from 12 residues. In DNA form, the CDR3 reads TGCGCCAGCAGCTTGGCGGGAGATACGCAGTATTTT. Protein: CASSLAGDTQYF.